These 26 T cell receptor beta chains originate from one sample sequenced in a study of graft-versus-host responses after intestinal transplantation. These receptors' antigens are unknown. Method: immunoSEQ multiplex PCR; TCRdb's copy keeps in-frame clones and lacks some. This table has around 130,000 clones, about 92% appearing once. The sample was unstimulated CD4+ T cells sorted from spleen or lymph node cells, taken before intestinal transplant. These receptors were obtained from a human donor who received an intestinal transplant.

DNA of the CDR3: TGTGCCTGGGCCGGGGGGGTCGGGGAGACCCAGTACTTC. It is translated as CAWAGGVGETQYF. The gene calls are TRBV30 and TRBJ2-5; 8 bases fit TRBD2. This CDR3 spans 13 amino acids. CDR1 is GTSNPN and CDR2 is SVGIG in the germline V gene (reference sequence). Unmatched junction bases numbered 7, after V lost 5 bases and J lost 5 bases.

This clone appeared a single time. The chain has TRBV19 and TRBJ2-2; 7 bases map to TRBD1. V was clipped by 2 bases and J by 6 bases; unmatched bases: 18. The germline gives CDR1 LNHDA, CDR2 SQIVND (reference sequence). This CDR3 comprises 19 residues. As DNA, the CDR3 is TGTGCCAGTAGTATAAGGTCTCCGACAGGGATACTTAAGGCCGGGGAGCTGTTTTTT. This encodes CASSIRSPTGILKAGELFF.

V gene TRBV6-5 combines with J gene TRBJ2-5, with D possibly being TRBD1 (5 bases). Trimming left V 8 bases short and J 1 base short, with 8 bases between. The CDR3 length is 12 residues. Germline lookup yields CDR1 MNHEY and CDR2 SVGAGI. The CDR3 is CASGHLQETQYF. The CDR3 DNA follows: TGTGCCAGCGGACATCTCCAAGAGACCCAGTACTTC.

This clone appeared a few times. This chain links TRBV9 with TRBJ1-3, with 7 bases fitting TRBD1. Germline trimming cut 7 bases from V and 3 bases from J; bases unmatched to any gene: 7. CDR1 is SGDLS and CDR2 is YYNGEE in the germline V gene. The CDR3 contains 14 residues. The CDR3: CASGDRLFGNTIYF. In DNA, the CDR3 is TGTGCCAGCGGGGACAGATTATTTGGAAACACCATATATTTT.

The chain recombines TRBV13 with TRBJ2-5, with D hard to call. Germline lookup yields CDR1 PRHDT and CDR2 FYEKMQ (reference sequence). V dropped 0 bases and J dropped 4 bases, with 6 bases sitting between them. The CDR3 is made up of 13 amino acids. The CDR3 sequence: CASSLGYGETQYF. In DNA, the CDR3 is TGTGCCAGCAGCTTAGGTTACGGAGAGACCCAGTACTTC.

V gene TRBV2 combines with J gene TRBJ2-7, with TRBD1 matching over 7 bases. The CDR3 extends over 14 amino acids. CDR1 SNHLY and CDR2 FYNNEI come from the germline V gene. With V trimmed by 8 bases and J by 11 bases, 18 bases remained unmatched. In DNA form, the CDR3 reads TGTGCCAGCCTCTCCGACAGGGCGGATACGAGCAAGTACTTC. The encoded protein is CASLSDRADTSKYF. Looking up the rest from reference TRBV2 and TRBJ2-7 gives the full variable domain: EPEVTQTPSHQVTQMGQEVILRCVPISNHLYFYWYRQILGQKVEFLVSFYNNEISEKSEIFDDQFSVERPDGSNFTLKIRSTKLEDSAMYFCASLSDRADTSKYFGPGTRLTVT.

The chain links TRBV6-5 to TRBJ1-6, with D hard to call. The germline V and J ends were trimmed by 4 bases and 8 bases, with 12 bases remaining between them. The length of the CDR3 is 14 residues. Looked up from germline, CDR1 is MNHEY and CDR2 is SVGAGI. CDR3 DNA: TGTGCCAGCAGTTCGGAGGGCAAGGATTCACCCCTCCACTTT. Encoded protein: CASSSEGKDSPLHF.

Turning to this clone: Other nucleotide sequences in the sample specify the same CDR3. The chain is built from TRBV2 and TRBJ2-3; TRBD2 aligns across 10 bases. CDR3 length: 16 amino acids. The V segment lost 2 bases and the J segment 6 bases; nucleotides outside the gene matches: 8. Germline-derived CDR1 and CDR2 are SNHLY and FYNNEI. The CDR3 DNA follows: TGTGCCAGCAGTGAAAGTGAGCGGGGGGGCCGGGATACGCAGTATTTT. It yields the protein CASSESERGGRDTQYF.

This chain joins TRBV4-1 and TRBJ1-5; no firm D call. Germline V gene data show CDR1 as MGHRA and CDR2 as YSYEKL. This CDR3 comprises 13 residues. Trimming removed 1 base at V and 5 bases at J, with 6 bases between. CDR3 amino acids: CASSQVPDQPQHF. Written as DNA, the CDR3 is TGCGCCAGCAGCCAAGTGCCAGATCAGCCCCAGCATTTT.

The chain uses TRBV6-5 and TRBJ1-4, with 8 bases lining up with TRBD1. Germline trimming cut 6 bases from V and 0 bases from J; bases unmatched to any gene: 0. Germline lookup yields CDR1 MNHEY and CDR2 SVGAGI. The CDR3 sequence is 14 residues long. DNA for the CDR3: TGTGCCAGCAGGGACAGGGCAACTAATGAAAAACTGTTTTTT. This sequence encodes CASRDRATNEKLFF.

This chain connects TRBV5-4 to TRBJ2-5, with TRBD2 matching over 7 bases. The end of the DNA fits TRBJ2-7 better, so the J call may be wrong. Germline loops: CDR1 SGHNT, CDR2 YYREEE (reference sequence). The CDR3 length is 15 residues. The CDR3 region has the DNA TGTGCCAGCAGCGATCGGGGGGTTCTCTCCTACGAGCAGTACTTC. Translated: CASSDRGVLSYEQYF.

This clone has more than one count but fewer than ten. V gene TRBV7-8 combines with J gene TRBJ1-5, with 7 bases aligning to TRBD1. Trimming cost V 8 bases and J 0 bases; bases outside gene matches: 16. CDR3 length equals 18 residues. Germline CDR1 reads SGHVS; CDR2 reads FQNEAQ. The CDR3 is CASGKQGTMTYSNQPQHF. The CDR3, as DNA: TGTGCCAGCGGGAAACAGGGGACCATGACTTATAGCAATCAGCCCCAGCATTTT. The full variable domain, rest sourced from reference TRBV7-8 and TRBJ1-5, is GAGVSQSPRYKVAKRGQDVALRCDPISGHVSLFWYQQALGQGPEFLTYFQNEAQLDKSGLPSDRFFAERPEGSVSTLKIQRTQQEDSAVYLCASGKQGTMTYSNQPQHFGDGTRLSIL.

The gene calls are TRBV6-5 and TRBJ1-2; no reliable D call. The CDR3 has 13 amino acids. Deletions cut 6 bases from V and 8 bases from J, with 16 bases between. Germline assignment: CDR1 MNHEY and CDR2 SVGAGI. Here the CDR3 reads CASRGGTWGGYTF. The CDR3 DNA reads TGTGCCAGCAGGGGAGGCACTTGGGGAGGCTACACCTTC.

The chain joins TRBV5-1 to TRBJ1-6; D is unclear. Germline lookup yields CDR1 SGHRS and CDR2 YFSETQ. V lost 0 bases and J lost 0, with 4 bases in between. The length of the CDR3 is 15 residues. Written as DNA, the CDR3 is TGCGCCAGCAGCTTGGAAACCTCCTATAATTCACCCCTCCACTTT. Translating gives CASSLETSYNSPLHF.

The chain links TRBV18 to TRBJ2-1; 10 bases agree with TRBD2. Germline CDR1 and CDR2: KGHSH and LQKENI. V trimming: 4 bases; J trimming: 7 bases; junction bases outside the gene matches: 10. CDR3 length: 16 amino acids. In DNA, the CDR3 is TGTGCCAGCTCACGTTCTGGGACTAGCGTCCTAAATGAGCAGTTCTTC. It translates to CASSRSGTSVLNEQFF.

The chain recombines TRBV5-8 with TRBJ1-4; weak D call: TRBD1 (5 bases). The CDR3 length is 15 residues. Germline CDR1 SGHTS, CDR2 YDEGEE. With 4 bases removed from V and 5 bases from J, the gap between germline ends came to 15 bases. CDR3 protein: CASSPPGYKNEKLFF. DNA of the CDR3: TGTGCCAGCAGCCCCCCAGGGTACAAAAATGAAAAACTGTTTTTT.

The V and J genes are TRBV6-1 and TRBJ1-4; D is unclear. CDR3 length: 16 residues. Germline V gives CDR1 MNHNS, CDR2 SASEGT. The germline V and J ends were trimmed by 3 bases and 0 bases, with 11 bases remaining between them. The CDR3 here is CASSDSLGTTNEKLFF. The CDR3 nucleotides are TGTGCCAGCAGTGATTCGTTGGGGACAACTAATGAAAAACTGTTTTTT.

V and J are TRBV7-6 and TRBJ2-1; 15 bases are shared with TRBD2. Germline loops: CDR1 SGHVS, CDR2 FNYEAQ. Germline trimming cut 5 bases from V and 8 bases from J; bases unmatched to any gene: 4. The CDR3 extends over 15 amino acids. The CDR3 DNA follows: TGTGCCAGCAGCCTAGGACTAGCGGGGGGGGATGAGCAGTTCTTC. It translates to CASSLGLAGGDEQFF.

The V and J genes are TRBV7-9 and TRBJ2-3; a possible D gene is TRBD2 (6 bases). The V end lost 5 bases, the J end lost 5 bases, and 17 bases lay between the germline ends. This CDR3 has 15 amino acids. Germline CDR1 is SEHNR and CDR2 is FQNEAQ (reference sequence). The CDR3 DNA reads as TGTGCCAGCAGCGCCTTCTGGCGGGGTGGAGATACGCAGTATTTT. It specifies CASSAFWRGGDTQYF.

The chain uses TRBV15 and TRBJ2-3; maybe TRBD2 (6 bases). The CDR3 contains 16 residues. Per the germline V gene, CDR1 is LNHNV and CDR2 is YYDKDF (reference sequence). V gave up 0 bases and J gave up 3 bases, with 13 bases separating them. Written as DNA, the CDR3 is TGTGCCACCAGCAGAGATCTACTAGCCGGGACAGATACGCAGTATTTT. This translates into CATSRDLLAGTDTQYF.

The sample holds a few counts of this clone. The V and J genes are TRBV7-9 and TRBJ2-7, with no clear D. CDR3 length: 14 residues. CDR1 SEHNR and CDR2 FQNEAQ come from the germline V gene (reference sequence). The V and J ends lost 4 bases and 5 bases respectively, with 15 bases between them. Here the CDR3 reads CASSWTDRPNEQYF. The CDR3 nucleotides read TGTGCCAGCAGCTGGACGGACCGACCCAACGAGCAGTACTTC.

V and J are TRBV29-1 and TRBJ1-4; tentative D call: TRBD1 (5 bases). V dropped 5 bases and J dropped 12 bases, with 19 bases sitting between them. CDR1 is SQVTM, CDR2 ANQGSEA, per germline. This CDR3 has 13 residues. This CDR3 is CSVLQGGQGELFF. The CDR3 DNA follows: TGCAGCGTTTTGCAGGGAGGGCAGGGTGAACTGTTTTTT.

This chain links TRBV5-1 with TRBJ1-2; 9 nucleotides match TRBD1. Trimming cost V 0 bases and J 7 bases; bases outside gene matches: 16. CDR1 SGHRS and CDR2 YFSETQ come from the germline V gene. The CDR3 loop spans 18 amino acids. CDR3 amino acids: CASSLEGPNRGRFRGYTF. The CDR3 DNA reads TGCGCCAGCAGCTTGGAGGGACCAAACAGGGGGCGCTTCCGTGGCTACACCTTC.

This clone was seen only a few times. CDR3 residues: CASSERNEQFF. CDR3 nucleotide sequence: TGTGCCAGCAGTGAACGCAATGAGCAGTTCTTC. This chain links TRBV2 with TRBJ2-1; D gene unclear. V gave up 2 bases and J gave up 6 bases, with 2 bases separating them. From germline, CDR1 is SNHLY and CDR2 FYNNEI. The CDR3 has 11 residues.

This clone was detected only once. The chain is built from TRBV4-2 and TRBJ2-7; 9 bases agree with TRBD2. Germline V gene data show CDR1 as LGHNA and CDR2 as YNFKEQ. V was clipped by 0 bases and J by 4 bases; unmatched bases: 16. The CDR3 has 19 residues. The CDR3 DNA reads as TGTGCCAGCAGCCAAGATGATAGGGCGGGGGGGCAGGGGCGGTACGAGCAGTACTTC. It is translated as CASSQDDRAGGQGRYEQYF.

The genes are TRBV10-3 and TRBJ2-2, with unresolved D. The CDR3 totals 12 residues. With 4 bases removed from V and 5 bases from J, the gap between germline ends came to 5 bases. The germline CDR1 and CDR2 sequences are ENHRY and SYGVKD. The DNA for the CDR3 is TGTGCCATCAGTGTAGGAACCGGGGAGCTGTTTTTT. It codes for CAISVGTGELFF.